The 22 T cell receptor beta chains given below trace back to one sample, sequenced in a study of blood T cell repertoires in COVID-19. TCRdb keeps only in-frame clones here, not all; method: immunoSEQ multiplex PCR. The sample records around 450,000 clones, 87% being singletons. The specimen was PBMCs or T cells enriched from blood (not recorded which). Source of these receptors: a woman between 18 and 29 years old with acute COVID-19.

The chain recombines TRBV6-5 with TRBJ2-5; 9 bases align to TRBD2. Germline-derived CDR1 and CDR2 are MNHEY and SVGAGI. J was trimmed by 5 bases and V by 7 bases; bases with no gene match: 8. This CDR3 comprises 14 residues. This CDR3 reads CASTVSGSGETQYF. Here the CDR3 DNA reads TGTGCCAGCACCGTTAGCGGGAGTGGGGAGACCCAGTACTTC.

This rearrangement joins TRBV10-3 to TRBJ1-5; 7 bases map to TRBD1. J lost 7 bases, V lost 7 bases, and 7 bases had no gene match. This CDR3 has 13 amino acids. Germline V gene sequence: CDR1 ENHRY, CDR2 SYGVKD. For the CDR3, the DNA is TGTGCCATCACTAAAGACAGGGACCAGCCCCAGCATTTT. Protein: CAITKDRDQPQHF.

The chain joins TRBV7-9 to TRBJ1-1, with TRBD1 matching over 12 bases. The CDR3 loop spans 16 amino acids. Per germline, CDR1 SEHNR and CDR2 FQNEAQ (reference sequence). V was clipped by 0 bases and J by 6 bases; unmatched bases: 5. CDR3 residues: CASSLATGTGGSEAFF. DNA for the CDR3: TGTGCCAGCAGCTTAGCCACCGGGACAGGGGGCTCTGAAGCTTTCTTT.

The DNA for the CDR3 is TGTGCCAGTCGAACAGGGTTAAATTCACCCCTCCACTTT. This codes for CASRTGLNSPLHF. This chain joins TRBV12-3 or TRBV12-4 and TRBJ1-6, with a possible D match to TRBD1 (6 bases). CDR3 length equals 13 residues. The V and J ends lost 9 bases and 7 bases respectively, with 13 bases between them.

CDR3 bases: TGCGCCAGCGCAACGGGGGAAGGGTTAAGTGGCTACACCTTC. This translates into CASATGEGLSGYTF. J is TRBJ1-2 and V is TRBV5-1, with a possible D match to TRBD1 (5 bases). CDR1 and CDR2 from the germline V gene are SGHRS and YFSETQ. The V and J ends lost 7 bases and 7 bases respectively, with 20 bases between them. The CDR3 has 14 residues.

The CDR3 reads CASSFLPVASVCYF. CDR3 nucleotides: TGTGCCAGCAGTTTCCTCCCGGTGGCTAGCGTGTGTTACTTC. The genes are TRBV2 and TRBJ2-5, with TRBD2 as a possible D gene (6 bases). Germline V lookup: CDR1 SNHLY, CDR2 FYNNEI. This CDR3 has 14 amino acids. V lost 5 bases to trimming and J lost 14 bases, with 24 bases between them.

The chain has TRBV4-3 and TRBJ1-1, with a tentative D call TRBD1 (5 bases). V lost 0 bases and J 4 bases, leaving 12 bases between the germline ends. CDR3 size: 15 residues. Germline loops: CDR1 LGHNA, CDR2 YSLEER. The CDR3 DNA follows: TGCGCCAGCAGCCAAGATCCAGGGAGGGTCACTGAAGCTTTCTTT. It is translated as CASSQDPGRVTEAFF.

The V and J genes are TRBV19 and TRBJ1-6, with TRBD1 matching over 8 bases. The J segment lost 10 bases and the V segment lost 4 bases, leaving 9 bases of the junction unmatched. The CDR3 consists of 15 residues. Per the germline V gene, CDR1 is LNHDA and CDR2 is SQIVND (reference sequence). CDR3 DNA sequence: TGTGCCAGTAGTACCTCGACAGGGGTTGGATCACCCCTCCACTTT. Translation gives CASSTSTGVGSPLHF.

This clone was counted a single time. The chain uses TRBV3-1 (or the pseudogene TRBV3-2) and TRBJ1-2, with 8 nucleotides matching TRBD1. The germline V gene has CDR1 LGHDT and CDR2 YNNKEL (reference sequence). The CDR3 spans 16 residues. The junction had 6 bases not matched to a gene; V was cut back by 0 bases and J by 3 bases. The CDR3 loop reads CASSQDLGQAHYGYTF. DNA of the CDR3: TGTGCCAGCAGCCAAGATCTGGGACAGGCCCACTATGGCTACACCTTC.

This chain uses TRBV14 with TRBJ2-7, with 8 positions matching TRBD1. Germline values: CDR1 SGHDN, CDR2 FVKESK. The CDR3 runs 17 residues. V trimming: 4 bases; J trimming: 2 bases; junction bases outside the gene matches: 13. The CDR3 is CASSRRVTGTGTYEQYF. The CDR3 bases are TGTGCCAGCAGCCGTAGAGTGACCGGGACAGGCACCTACGAGCAGTACTTC.

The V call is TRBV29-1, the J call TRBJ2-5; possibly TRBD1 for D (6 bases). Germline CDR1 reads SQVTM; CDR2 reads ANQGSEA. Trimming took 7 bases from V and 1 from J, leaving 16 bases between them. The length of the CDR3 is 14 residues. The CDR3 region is CSAGDRFGQETQYF. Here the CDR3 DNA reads TGCAGCGCTGGAGACAGGTTTGGCCAAGAGACCCAGTACTTC.

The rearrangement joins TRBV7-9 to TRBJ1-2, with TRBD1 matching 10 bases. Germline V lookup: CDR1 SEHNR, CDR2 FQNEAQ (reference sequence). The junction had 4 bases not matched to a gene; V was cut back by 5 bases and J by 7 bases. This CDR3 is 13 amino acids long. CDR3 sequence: CASSPTGGSGYTF. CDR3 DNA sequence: TGTGCCAGCAGCCCGACAGGGGGCAGTGGCTACACCTTC.

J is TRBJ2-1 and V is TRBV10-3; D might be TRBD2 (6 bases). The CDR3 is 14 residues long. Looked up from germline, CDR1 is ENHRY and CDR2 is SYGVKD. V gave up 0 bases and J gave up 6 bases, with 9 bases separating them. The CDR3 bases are TGTGCCATCAGTGAGTCAGGTAGCGGCAATGAGCAGTTCTTC. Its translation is CAISESGSGNEQFF.

The CDR3 DNA reads as TGTGCCAGCAGCCCTAGGGGGACAACTAAAGCCCAAGAGACCCAGTACTTC. This sequence encodes CASSPRGTTKAQETQYF. The chain uses TRBV11-2 and TRBJ2-5; a weak D match, TRBD1 (6 bases). This CDR3 region has 17 residues. Trimming took 5 bases from V and 1 from J, leaving 20 bases between them. Germline V gene sequence: CDR1 SGHAT, CDR2 FQNNGV.

CDR3 region: CASSTPGASGVETQYF. The CDR3 bases are TGTGCCAGTAGTACCCCGGGGGCTAGCGGGGTGGAGACCCAGTACTTC. This rearrangement joins TRBV19 to TRBJ2-5; 9 bases align to TRBD2. This CDR3 is 16 amino acids long. The germline V gene has CDR1 LNHDA and CDR2 SQIVND (reference sequence). The V gene end was trimmed by 4 bases and the J gene end by 5 bases; junction bases not matched to a gene: 11.

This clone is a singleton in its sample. The CDR3 sequence: CASSESSGRASHEQFF. The CDR3 region has the DNA TGCGCCAGCAGTGAATCTAGCGGGAGGGCCTCCCATGAGCAGTTCTTC. The rearrangement uses TRBV10-1 and TRBJ2-1; 12 bases map to TRBD2. The V gene's germline CDR1 is WNHNN and CDR2 SYGVQD (reference sequence). This CDR3 spans 16 amino acids. The junction had 8 bases not matched to a gene; V was cut back by 3 bases and J by 8 bases.

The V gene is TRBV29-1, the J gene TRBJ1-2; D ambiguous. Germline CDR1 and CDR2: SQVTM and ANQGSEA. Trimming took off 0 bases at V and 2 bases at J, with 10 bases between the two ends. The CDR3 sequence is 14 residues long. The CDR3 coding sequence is TGCAGCGTTGAAGATCTGACGGGAAACTATGGCTACACCTTC. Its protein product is CSVEDLTGNYGYTF.

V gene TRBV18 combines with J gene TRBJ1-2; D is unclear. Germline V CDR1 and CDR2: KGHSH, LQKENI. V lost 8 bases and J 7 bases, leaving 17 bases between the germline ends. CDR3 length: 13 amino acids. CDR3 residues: CASLPGEAGGYTF. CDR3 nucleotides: TGTGCCAGCCTACCCGGAGAGGCGGGTGGCTACACCTTC.

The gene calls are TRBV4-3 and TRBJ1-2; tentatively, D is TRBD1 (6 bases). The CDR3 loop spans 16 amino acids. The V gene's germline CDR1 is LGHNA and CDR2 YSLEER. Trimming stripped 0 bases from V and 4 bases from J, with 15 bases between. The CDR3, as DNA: TGCGCCAGCAGCCAAGAGTTGGCAGGGGCCCTCTATGGCTACACCTTC. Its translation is CASSQELAGALYGYTF.

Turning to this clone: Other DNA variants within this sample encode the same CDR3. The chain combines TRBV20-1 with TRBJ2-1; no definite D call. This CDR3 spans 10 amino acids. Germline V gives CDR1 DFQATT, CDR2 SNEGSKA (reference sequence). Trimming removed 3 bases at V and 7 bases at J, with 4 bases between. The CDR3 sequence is CSARRNEQFF. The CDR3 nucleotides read TGCAGTGCTAGGCGGAATGAGCAGTTCTTC.

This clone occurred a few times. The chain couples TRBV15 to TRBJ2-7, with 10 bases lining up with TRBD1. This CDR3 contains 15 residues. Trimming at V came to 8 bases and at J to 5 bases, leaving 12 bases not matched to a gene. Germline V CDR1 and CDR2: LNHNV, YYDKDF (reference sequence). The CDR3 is CATLDGTGAQDEQYF. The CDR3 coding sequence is TGTGCCACCCTTGATGGGACAGGGGCTCAAGACGAGCAGTACTTC.

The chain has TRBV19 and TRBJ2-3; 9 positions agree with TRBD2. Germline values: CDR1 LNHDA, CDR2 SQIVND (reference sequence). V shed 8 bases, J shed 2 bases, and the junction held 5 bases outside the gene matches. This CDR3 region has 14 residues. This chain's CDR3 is CASRRLAATDTQYF. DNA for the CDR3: TGTGCCAGTCGAAGACTAGCGGCCACAGATACGCAGTATTTT.